These 7 T cell receptor beta chains were all obtained from the same sample, sequenced in a study of vaccination and CD4 T cells after COVID-19 (dated by TCRdb to between 2021 and 2023). The receptor library was made with PCR. The sample was run on an Illumina iSeq 100. TCR sequencing of DNA from cultured CD4+ T cells used the Oncomine TCR Beta short-read assay at the Johns Hopkins FTIC core. TCRdb reprocessing: public reads trimmed at Q25 with fastp, clones called with MiXCR, in-frame beta chains kept. Duplicate CDR3 protein sequences are folded into a single record with the most common DNA and genes. Recorded for this sample are 20,000 to 30,000 distinct CDR3 sequences; around 30% of them occurred a single time. Approximately 2.8% of the sample is held by the ten biggest clonotypes. The antigens for these receptors are not known. Interpreted using the paper, the time point label stands for: late sampling 161 to 241 days after vaccination in a few convalescent patients. Sample treatment or condition, as interpreted from the label and publication: roughly nine-day PBMC culture with coronavirus spike peptide pools or control peptides (ViraFEST assay).

The sequencing used CD4+ T cells from blood, cultured in vitro, collected about 7 months after SARS-CoV-2 vaccination. The origin of the receptors is a human donor who had recovered from COVID-19.

V is TRBV2 and J is TRBJ2-7; the D call may be TRBD1 or TRBD2 (5 bases each). Per the germline V gene, CDR1 is SNHLY and CDR2 is FYNNEI. Trimming pared 8 bases from V and 8 bases from J, leaving 25 bases between. This CDR3 comprises 15 residues. CDR3 in DNA: TGTGCCAGCGAAACCACCGGGGCCCTCTACCCCAAGCAGTACTTC. Amino acids: CASETTGALYPKQYF.

The chain links TRBV20-1 to TRBJ2-3, with 10 nucleotides matching TRBD2. This CDR3 has 14 amino acids. The germline V gene has CDR1 DFQATT and CDR2 SNEGSKA (reference sequence). The CDR3 protein is CSLQREGSTDTQYF. The CDR3 DNA reads as TGCAGCCTTCAGCGGGAGGGTAGCACAGATACGCAGTATTTT.

The genes are TRBV6-1 and TRBJ2-7; TRBD1 agrees at 10 bases. This CDR3 is built from 15 residues. Germline V gene lookup returns CDR1 MNHNS and CDR2 SASEGT. With 5 bases clipped from V and 2 bases from J, the junction kept 6 bases outside the gene matches. The CDR3 here is CASSPADRGTYEQYF. CDR3 DNA: TGTGCCAGCAGTCCCGCGGACAGGGGGACCTACGAGCAGTACTTC.

The chain joins TRBV7-6 to TRBJ1-1; a possible D gene is TRBD1 (5 bases). Germline V gene sequence: CDR1 SGHVS, CDR2 FNYEAQ. With 1 base removed from V and 9 bases from J, the gap between germline ends came to 9 bases. This CDR3 region has 12 residues. The CDR3: CASSLGQGQAFF. DNA of the CDR3: TGTGCCAGCAGCTTAGGGCAGGGCCAAGCTTTCTTT.

This clonotype is classed as medium-sized. The gene calls are TRBV7-2 and TRBJ2-7; weak D call: TRBD2 (6 bases). The V end lost 1 base, the J end lost 0 bases, and 10 bases lay between the germline ends. CDR1 and CDR2 from the germline V gene are SGHTA and FQGNSA. The CDR3 has 15 amino acids. CDR3 in DNA: TGTGCCAGCAGCTTAGGTAGCGGAGTCTCCTACGAGCAGTACTTC. Translated: CASSLGSGVSYEQYF.

Relative to its sample, this clonotype is medium-sized. The V call is TRBV28, the J call TRBJ1-6; TRBD1 is a possible D gene (5 bases). This CDR3 region has 14 residues. The V end was cut by 7 bases, the J end by 10 bases, with 17 bases between. Looked up from germline, CDR1 is MDHEN and CDR2 is SYDVKM. The CDR3 DNA reads as TGTGCCAGCAAAGACACCCCTCGGGGCTCACCCCTCCACTTT. The encoded protein is CASKDTPRGSPLHF.

This clonotype came up many times. The chain recombines TRBV6-5 with TRBJ2-7; TRBD1 matches 7 bases. The V gene end was trimmed by 0 bases and the J gene end by 5 bases; junction bases not matched to a gene: 7. Germline lookup yields CDR1 MNHEY and CDR2 SVGAGI. The CDR3 totals 15 residues. CDR3 sequence (DNA): TGTGCCAGCAGTTACTCGAAACAGGGGTTCCACGAGCAGTACTTC. It translates to CASSYSKQGFHEQYF.